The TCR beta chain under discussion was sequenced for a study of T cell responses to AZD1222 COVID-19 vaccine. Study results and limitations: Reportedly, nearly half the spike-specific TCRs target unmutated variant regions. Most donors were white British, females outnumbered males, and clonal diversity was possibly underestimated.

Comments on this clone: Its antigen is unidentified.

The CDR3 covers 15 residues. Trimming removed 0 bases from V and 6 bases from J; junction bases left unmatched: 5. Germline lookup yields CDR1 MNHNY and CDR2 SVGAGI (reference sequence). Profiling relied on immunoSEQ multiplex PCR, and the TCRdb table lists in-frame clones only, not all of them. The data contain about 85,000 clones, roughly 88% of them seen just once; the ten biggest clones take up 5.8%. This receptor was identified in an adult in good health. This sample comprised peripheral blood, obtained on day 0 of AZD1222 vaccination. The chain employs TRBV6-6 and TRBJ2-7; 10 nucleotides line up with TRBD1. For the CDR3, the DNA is TGTGCCAGCAGTTACTCGAGGGACAGGGGACGCGAGCAGTACTTC. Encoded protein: CASSYSRDRGREQYF.